A single sample gave rise to the 32 T cell receptor beta chains below, sequenced in a study of T cell responses to AZD1222 COVID-19 vaccine. The repertoire was sequenced with immunoSEQ multiplex PCR; TCRdb's copy has only in-frame clones and lacks some. This sample yields about 120,000 clones, of which around 83% are seen a single time; less than 3.5% belongs to the top ten. This specimen consisted of peripheral blood, obtained 28 days after the second AZD1222 dose. These receptors all stem from an adult who received the AZD1222 COVID-19 vaccine.

J is TRBJ1-5 and V is TRBV2; 9 bases align to TRBD1. The CDR3 has 12 amino acids. CDR1 SNHLY and CDR2 FYNNEI come from the germline V gene. The V segment lost 6 bases and the J segment 11 bases; nucleotides outside the gene matches: 5. The CDR3 DNA is TGTGCCAGCAGCGCGGGACAGGGCACCCAGCATTTT. Residues: CASSAGQGTQHF.

This chain uses TRBV11-2 with TRBJ2-7; D unresolved. Looked up from germline, CDR1 is SGHAT and CDR2 is FQNNGV. The CDR3 is 14 amino acids. V lost 3 bases, J lost 6 bases, and 15 bases lay in between. The CDR3 region has the DNA TGTGCCAGCAGCTTCATAAGCCCCCTTGGCGAGCAGTACTTC. Protein product: CASSFISPLGEQYF.

The chain's CDR3 is CASSYSGGAQDTQYF. The CDR3 nucleotides are TGTGCCAGCAGCTATAGCGGGGGGGCCCAAGATACGCAGTATTTT. This rearrangement joins TRBV11-2 to TRBJ2-3, with 11 bases lining up with TRBD2. The germline V gene has CDR1 SGHAT and CDR2 FQNNGV. The CDR3 totals 15 residues. V gave up 4 bases and J gave up 5 bases; unmatched junction bases: 5.

This chain links TRBV29-1 with TRBJ2-3; D is uncertain. Germline CDR1 is SQVTM and CDR2 is ANQGSEA. V lost 3 bases and J lost 6, with 7 bases in between. This CDR3 has 11 amino acids. This chain's CDR3 is CSVEVLDTQYF. Written as DNA, the CDR3 is TGCAGCGTTGAGGTCTTGGATACGCAGTATTTT.

This sequence joins TRBV7-2 and TRBJ2-7; D is unclear. This CDR3 is 12 amino acids long. V shed 2 bases and J shed 4 bases, with 6 bases lying between them. Germline CDR1 reads SGHTA; CDR2 reads FQGNSA. CDR3 DNA: TGTGCCAGCAGCTTATCCCGATACGAGCAGTACTTC. Its translation is CASSLSRYEQYF.

This clone was counted a single time. This sequence joins TRBV6-4 and TRBJ2-1; D perhaps matches TRBD1 (5 bases). The CDR3 has 11 residues. In germline, CDR1 is MRHNA, CDR2 SNTAGT. Trimming stripped 2 bases from V and 16 bases from J, with 12 bases between. CDR3 sequence: CASSDGAAAFF. As DNA, the CDR3 is TGTGCCAGCAGTGACGGGGCAGCTGCCTTCTTC.

This chain connects TRBV15 to TRBJ1-1, with D possibly being TRBD1 (6 bases). The CDR3 loop spans 14 amino acids. Trimming shortened V by 5 bases and J by 4 bases, and 14 bases separated the two germline ends. Germline values: CDR1 LNHNV, CDR2 YYDKDF (reference sequence). Written as DNA, the CDR3 is TGTGCCACCAGCGGAGGGGGTGTCGGCACTGAAGCTTTCTTT. Its protein is CATSGGGVGTEAFF.

The chain carries TRBV15 and TRBJ1-1; TRBD1 is a possible D gene (6 bases). The length of the CDR3 is 13 residues. The V end was cut by 3 bases, the J end by 6 bases, with 11 bases between. Germline V lookup: CDR1 LNHNV, CDR2 YYDKDF (reference sequence). The CDR3 loop is CATSSHRVPEAFF. The CDR3 nucleotides are TGTGCCACCAGCAGCCACAGGGTTCCTGAAGCTTTCTTT.

CDR3 DNA sequence: TGTGCCAGCAGTCTCCGCGGAATCAACGATGAAAAACTGTTTTTT. Its protein product is CASSLRGINDEKLFF. V is TRBV6-5 and J is TRBJ1-4; D not resolved. Germline CDR1 reads MNHEY; CDR2 reads SVGAGI. Trimming shortened V by 5 bases and J by 6 bases, and 16 bases separated the two germline ends. The CDR3 runs to 15 residues.

The CDR3 region is CASRRSYGNTEAFF. For the CDR3, the DNA is TGTGCCAGTCGTAGGTCTTATGGGAACACTGAAGCTTTCTTT. V and J are TRBV28 and TRBJ1-1; D not resolved. V shed 9 bases and J shed 1 base, with 15 bases lying between them. This CDR3 comprises 14 residues. The germline gives CDR1 MDHEN, CDR2 SYDVKM.

J is TRBJ2-5 and V is TRBV29-1; the D gene is possibly TRBD2 (5 bases). The V and J ends lost 6 bases and 7 bases respectively, with 15 bases between them. The germline V gene has CDR1 SQVTM and CDR2 ANQGSEA. The CDR3 extends over 12 amino acids. CDR3 bases: TGCAGCGTCCGGACTGAACTCTTGACCCAGTACTTC. Residues: CSVRTELLTQYF.

V is TRBV3-1 (or the pseudogene TRBV3-2) and J is TRBJ2-1, with D possibly being TRBD1 (8 bases). V was clipped by 0 bases and J by 10 bases, with 19 bases between them. Germline lookup yields CDR1 LGHDT and CDR2 YNNKEL (reference sequence). CDR3 length equals 16 residues. CDR3 region: CASSQDQWTGRGEQFF. CDR3 DNA sequence: TGTGCCAGCAGCCAAGATCAGTGGACAGGGAGGGGAGAGCAGTTCTTC.

This chain joins TRBV28 and TRBJ1-1, with D tentatively TRBD1 (6 bases). The germline V gene encodes CDR1 MDHEN and CDR2 SYDVKM. The length of the CDR3 is 12 residues. V lost 11 bases and J 5 bases, leaving 15 bases between the germline ends. For the CDR3, the DNA is TGTGCCGGAGGGGGAATAAGAACTGAAGCTTTCTTT. This sequence encodes CAGGGIRTEAFF.

The chain combines TRBV18 with TRBJ2-2; D call uncertain. Trimming shortened V by 0 bases and J by 7 bases, and 9 bases separated the two germline ends. The CDR3 is made up of 14 amino acids. Germline CDR1 is KGHSH and CDR2 is LQKENI. CDR3 amino acids: CASSPPHARGELFF. In nucleotides, the CDR3 is TGTGCCAGCTCACCACCGCACGCCCGCGGGGAGCTGTTTTTT.

The chain is built from TRBV25-1 and TRBJ1-3, with a tentative D call TRBD1 (5 bases). With 0 bases removed from V and 4 bases from J, the gap between germline ends came to 10 bases. The CDR3 sequence is 15 residues long. Germline V lookup: CDR1 MGHDK, CDR2 SYGVNS. For the CDR3, the DNA is TGTGCCAGCAGTGAATATAGGGGTGGGGGAAACACCATATATTTT. Its translation is CASSEYRGGGNTIYF.

The table lists this clone with a few counts. The V and J genes are TRBV28 and TRBJ1-2; D not certain. The CDR3 contains 9 residues. Germline CDR1 is MDHEN and CDR2 is SYDVKM. V was clipped by 10 bases and J by 12 bases, with 12 bases between them. The CDR3 spells CATNRGDTF. The CDR3 DNA follows: TGTGCCACCAACCGAGGAGACACCTTC.

CDR3 residues: CASSPQSGRNEQFF. CDR3 nucleotides: TGTGCCAGCTCACCCCAATCAGGTCGGAATGAGCAGTTCTTC. The chain recombines TRBV18 with TRBJ2-1; no clear D gene. The V and J ends lost 3 bases and 7 bases respectively, with 13 bases between them. The CDR3 runs to 14 residues. Germline V CDR1 and CDR2: KGHSH, LQKENI.

The sample holds one count of this clone. The rearrangement links TRBV5-1 to TRBJ1-4, with D possibly being TRBD1 (5 bases). Trimming shortened V by 4 bases and J by 8 bases, and 15 bases separated the two germline ends. Per the germline V gene, CDR1 is SGHRS and CDR2 is YFSETQ. This CDR3 is 14 amino acids long. The CDR3 loop reads CASSVGTATEKLFF. The CDR3 coding sequence is TGCGCCAGCAGCGTCGGGACCGCAACCGAAAAACTGTTTTTT.

This chain connects TRBV28 to TRBJ2-5; unclear D gene. This CDR3 spans 12 amino acids. The germline V and J ends were trimmed by 6 bases and 5 bases, with 10 bases remaining between them. The germline V gene encodes CDR1 MDHEN and CDR2 SYDVKM. The CDR3 here is CASSSAVETQYF. Written as DNA, the CDR3 is TGTGCCAGCAGCTCGGCTGTGGAGACCCAGTACTTC.

This clone was recorded once. The chain has TRBV7-9 and TRBJ2-7; D unclear. Germline CDR1 and CDR2: SEHNR and FQNEAQ (reference sequence). V lost 6 bases and J lost 6, with 18 bases in between. This CDR3 contains 14 residues. Written as DNA, the CDR3 is TGTGCCAGCAGTTCCCTGGCTCCCCGGGCCGAGCAGTACTTC. Amino acids: CASSSLAPRAEQYF.

CDR3: CASSLLTPDYGRADTQYF. In nucleotides, the CDR3 is TGCGCCAGCAGCTTGTTGACCCCAGACTATGGGCGGGCAGATACGCAGTATTTT. This chain uses TRBV5-1 with TRBJ2-3, with D possibly being TRBD2 (5 bases). V dropped 1 base and J dropped 4 bases, with 22 bases sitting between them. CDR3 length: 18 amino acids. In germline, CDR1 is SGHRS, CDR2 YFSETQ.

The chain combines TRBV11-2 with TRBJ2-5; 9 bases agree with TRBD2. V trimming: 7 bases; J trimming: 6 bases; junction bases outside the gene matches: 12. Germline CDR1 reads SGHAT; CDR2 reads FQNNGV. This CDR3 is built from 15 residues. CDR3 DNA sequence: TGTGCCAGCATGGGGGTTAGCGGGGGATGGAAGACCCAGTACTTC. Protein sequence: CASMGVSGGWKTQYF.

The gene calls are TRBV6-5 and TRBJ1-5; D gene ambiguous. V gave up 6 bases and J gave up 0 bases, with 6 bases separating them. This CDR3 is 13 amino acids long. CDR1 and CDR2 (germline): MNHEY, SVGAGI. The DNA of the CDR3 is TGTGCCAGCAGGCCCAATAGCAATCAGCCCCAGCATTTT. Protein: CASRPNSNQPQHF.

The V and J genes are TRBV5-5 and TRBJ2-1; 11 positions agree with TRBD1. CDR1 and CDR2 from the germline V gene are SGHKS and YYEKEE (reference sequence). This CDR3 comprises 15 residues. J lost 2 bases, V lost 4 bases, and 2 bases had no gene match. The CDR3 bases are TGTGCCAGCAGCGCGGGACAGGGGGCCTACAATGAGCAGTTCTTC. It is translated as CASSAGQGAYNEQFF.

This clone was seen repeatedly, ten times or more. The chain is built from TRBV30 and TRBJ2-7; perhaps TRBD1 as D (6 bases). CDR3 length: 13 amino acids. V gave up 7 bases and J gave up 1 base, with 14 bases separating them. Germline assignment: CDR1 GTSNPN and CDR2 SVGIG (reference sequence). CDR3 nucleotide sequence: TGTGCCTTGGGTGAGGGGGTATCCTACGAGCAGTACTTC. It specifies CALGEGVSYEQYF.

This clone has only a few counts. This chain uses TRBV28 with TRBJ1-6, with TRBD1 as a possible D gene (6 bases). Germline-derived CDR1 and CDR2 are MDHEN and SYDVKM. V lost 11 bases, J lost 10 bases, and 21 bases lay in between. The CDR3 totals 14 residues. CDR3 nucleotides: TGTGCCGGGGGGGCGCAGGTCGGGGAATCACCCCTCCACTTT. It encodes CAGGAQVGESPLHF.

The gene calls are TRBV30 and TRBJ1-2, with 9 bases fitting TRBD1. The V gene end was trimmed by 4 bases and the J gene end by 8 bases; junction bases not matched to a gene: 8. The CDR3 spans 13 residues. Germline CDR1 and CDR2: GTSNPN and SVGIG (reference sequence). CDR3 amino acids: CAWNYRGPGGYTF. CDR3 DNA sequence: TGTGCCTGGAATTACAGGGGGCCCGGAGGCTACACCTTC.

In DNA form, the CDR3 reads TGCGCCAGCAGCTTGGATGGGCACCCAGGGAATTCACCCCTCCACTTT. This sequence encodes CASSLDGHPGNSPLHF. The chain uses TRBV5-1 and TRBJ1-6; possibly TRBD1 for D (5 bases). CDR1 is SGHRS, CDR2 YFSETQ, per germline. Between the trimmed V and J ends, which lost 0 bases and 7 bases, there was a span of 14 bases. The CDR3 loop spans 16 amino acids. Full variable domain (rest looked up from reference TRBV5-1 and TRBJ1-6): KAGVTQTPRYLIKTRGQQVTLSCSPISGHRSVSWYQQTPGQGLQFLFEYFSETQRNKGNFPGRFSGRQFSNSRSEMNVSTLELGDSALYLCASSLDGHPGNSPLHFGNGTRLTVT.

This clone was found a few times. The chain links TRBV29-1 to TRBJ1-2; D unresolved. This CDR3 spans 12 amino acids. V gave up 1 base and J gave up 4 bases, with 7 bases separating them. Germline CDR1 and CDR2: SQVTM and ANQGSEA. The CDR3 spells CSVEGGSYGYTF. Written as DNA, the CDR3 is TGCAGCGTTGAAGGGGGAAGCTATGGCTACACCTTC.

The chain recombines TRBV3-1 (or the pseudogene TRBV3-2) with TRBJ2-1; TRBD1 is a possible D gene (5 bases). With 0 bases removed from V and 8 bases from J, the gap between germline ends came to 11 bases. Germline CDR1 is LGHDT and CDR2 is YNNKEL (reference sequence). This CDR3 comprises 14 residues. CDR3 sequence: CASSQDGRVDEQFF. DNA for the CDR3: TGTGCCAGCAGCCAAGATGGCAGGGTTGATGAGCAGTTCTTC.

The rearrangement joins TRBV11-3 to TRBJ1-1; D remains unclear. CDR3 length: 12 amino acids. The V end lost 0 bases, the J end lost 6 bases, and 5 bases lay between the germline ends. Per the germline V gene, CDR1 is SGHNT and CDR2 is YENEEA. The CDR3 is CASSLDPAEAFF. In nucleotides, the CDR3 is TGTGCCAGCAGCTTAGATCCGGCTGAAGCTTTCTTT.

The V and J genes are TRBV9 and TRBJ1-3; the D is unclear. Germline V gene sequence: CDR1 SGDLS, CDR2 YYNGEE. The CDR3 extends over 15 amino acids. Trimming removed 0 bases from V and 2 bases from J, with 9 bases in between. CDR3 amino acids: CASSVGGETGNTIYF. CDR3 nucleotides: TGTGCCAGCAGCGTAGGTGGGGAGACTGGAAACACCATATATTTT. The full variable domain, with the rest looked up from reference TRBV9 and TRBJ1-3, is DSGVTQTPKHLITATGQRVTLRCSPRSGDLSVYWYQQSLDQGLQFLIQYYNGEERAKGNILERFSAQQFPDLHSELNLSSLELGDSALYFCASSVGGETGNTIYFGEGSWLTVV.